A single sample is the source of the 30 T cell receptor beta chains below, sequenced in a study of T cells after yellow fever vaccination. TCRdb recomputed calls from the 5' RACE reads with MiXCR, one row per CDR3 protein. The sample includes 350,000 to 450,000 distinct CDR3 sequences, under 20% of them seen just once. This material consisted of PBMCs, taken before the yellow fever booster vaccination. These TCRs come from a man aged 18 to 30 who received the YFV17D yellow fever vaccine.

This clonotype has just a few counts. The CDR3 here is CATSKPHEQYV. DNA of the CDR3: TGTGCCACCAGCAAGCCGCACGAGCAGTACGTC. The V gene is TRBV15, the J gene TRBJ2-7; D gene unclear. The germline V gene encodes CDR1 LNHNV and CDR2 YYDKDF (reference sequence). V lost 4 bases, J lost 5 bases, and 6 bases lay in between. This CDR3 has 11 amino acids.

The J gene is TRBJ1-5, the V gene TRBV3-1; D gene ambiguous. The CDR3 is made up of 15 amino acids. Germline values: CDR1 LGHDT, CDR2 YNNKEL (reference sequence). V shed 1 base and J shed 0 bases, with 7 bases lying between them. For the CDR3, the DNA is TGTGCCAGCAGCCAAGTCAGTTATAGCAATCAGCCCCAGCATTTT. Its translation is CASSQVSYSNQPQHF. Full variable domain (missing parts from reference TRBV3-1 and TRBJ1-5): DTAVSQTPKYLVTQMGNDKSIKCEQNLGHDTMYWYKQDSKKFLKIMFSYNNKELIINETVPNRFSPKSPDKAHLNLHINSLELGDSAVYFCASSQVSYSNQPQHFGDGTRLSIL.

This chain links TRBV20-1 with TRBJ1-4; D gene ambiguous. Trimming left V 6 bases short and J 4 bases short, with 12 bases between. The CDR3 runs 13 residues. In germline, CDR1 is DFQATT, CDR2 SNEGSKA (reference sequence). The CDR3 nucleotides are TGCAGTGCCCCTAGCAGGTTTAATGAAAAACTGTTTTTT. Residues: CSAPSRFNEKLFF.

The rearrangement links TRBV12-3 or TRBV12-4 to TRBJ2-6; D remains unclear. The V end lost 4 bases, the J end lost 1 base, and 8 bases lay between the germline ends. The CDR3 totals 15 residues. CDR3 loop: CASSSLGSGANVLTF. In DNA form, the CDR3 reads TGTGCCAGCAGTTCTTTAGGTTCTGGGGCCAACGTCCTGACTTTC.

This chain uses TRBV20-1 with TRBJ1-2; D possibly corresponds to TRBD1 (6 bases). The V end was cut by 6 bases, the J end by 4 bases, with 9 bases between. The germline CDR1 and CDR2 sequences are DFQATT and SNEGSKA (reference sequence). The CDR3 is 11 residues long. The CDR3 DNA follows: TGCAGTGCCGCAGGGGCCTATGGCTACACCTTC. This translates into CSAAGAYGYTF.

This clonotype occurred a few times. V and J are TRBV12-3 or TRBV12-4 and TRBJ2-1; D unresolved. The CDR3 loop spans 11 amino acids. The V gene lost 3 bases and the J gene lost 6 bases, with 3 bases spanning the gap. CDR3 residues: CASSFTNEQFF. In DNA form, the CDR3 reads TGTGCCAGCAGTTTTACCAATGAGCAGTTCTTC.

This clonotype was seen a few times. The chain joins TRBV6-5 to TRBJ2-1, with D perhaps TRBD2 (5 bases). The CDR3 totals 15 residues. The V gene's germline CDR1 is MNHEY and CDR2 SVGAGI. V gave up 2 bases and J gave up 6 bases, with 14 bases separating them. The CDR3 DNA is TGTGCCAGCAGTTACGCTAGTCCGGCGGGCAATGAGCAGTTCTTC. This codes for CASSYASPAGNEQFF.

In its sample, this clonotype was seen once. V usage is TRBV6-2 or TRBV6-3 and J usage is TRBJ2-3, with TRBD2 matching 9 bases. Germline CDR1 and CDR2: MNHEY and SVGEGT. CDR3 length: 18 amino acids. The V segment lost 0 bases and the J segment 2 bases; nucleotides outside the gene matches: 9. CDR3 amino acids: CASSYSRGRLADTDTQYF. CDR3 bases: TGTGCCAGCAGTTACTCGAGGGGAAGACTAGCGGACACAGATACGCAGTATTTT.

This clonotype was found a few times. The V gene is TRBV20-1, the J gene TRBJ1-5; the D gene is possibly TRBD1 (6 bases). The CDR3 is made up of 14 amino acids. Germline V CDR1 and CDR2: DFQATT, SNEGSKA (reference sequence). Trimming took 5 bases from V and 0 from J, leaving 11 bases between them. CDR3 nucleotide sequence: TGCAGTGCTGCCGGACAGTATAGCAATCAGCCCCAGCATTTT. As protein: CSAAGQYSNQPQHF.

The J gene is TRBJ2-1, the V gene TRBV14; D might be TRBD1 or TRBD2, each matching 7 bases. V was trimmed by 6 bases and J by 9 bases, leaving 15 bases between them. The CDR3 is 13 residues long. The germline gives CDR1 SGHDN, CDR2 FVKESK. This CDR3 reads CASSFAGGAEQFF. Here the CDR3 DNA reads TGTGCCAGCAGTTTCGCAGGGGGGGCTGAGCAGTTCTTC.

This chain uses TRBV4-3 with TRBJ1-2; TRBD1 agrees at 8 bases. Per germline, CDR1 LGHNA and CDR2 YSLEER. V lost 5 bases, J lost 4 bases, and 9 bases stayed unmatched. The CDR3 is 15 amino acids. CDR3 amino acids: CASSEKGTGVYGYTF. As DNA, the CDR3 is TGCGCCAGCAGCGAGAAAGGGACAGGTGTCTATGGCTACACCTTC.

This clonotype has just a few counts. The chain joins TRBV6-6 to TRBJ2-7, with unresolved D. The CDR3 spans 13 residues. V was pared by 0 bases and J by 7 bases, with 10 bases between. Germline CDR1 reads MNHNY; CDR2 reads SVGAGI (reference sequence). The CDR3 region is CASSYSPRQEQYV. The CDR3 DNA reads as TGTGCCAGCAGTTACTCCCCCCGCCAAGAGCAGTACGTC.

This clonotype was picked up a small number of times. The chain recombines TRBV6-2 or TRBV6-3 with TRBJ2-3, with D perhaps TRBD2 (7 bases). The CDR3 is made up of 14 amino acids. Germline lookup yields CDR1 MNHEY and CDR2 SVGEGT. V was trimmed by 8 bases and J by 6 bases, leaving 18 bases between them. CDR3 in DNA: TGTGCCAGCGTCGGGGGGCCATTGGAGGATACGCAGTATTTT. It yields the protein CASVGGPLEDTQYF.

This clonotype was counted only a few times. V and J are TRBV5-1 and TRBJ1-4; D is ambiguous. The CDR3 spans 14 residues. The V gene's germline CDR1 is SGHRS and CDR2 YFSETQ. Trimming cost V 1 base and J 4 bases, with 8 bases left between them. In DNA, the CDR3 is TGCGCCAGCAGCTTGAGAGGTGATAATGAAAAACTGTTTTTT. Amino acids: CASSLRGDNEKLFF. The whole variable domain, filled in from reference TRBV5-1 and TRBJ1-4, reads KAGVTQTPRYLIKTRGQQVTLSCSPISGHRSVSWYQQTPGQGLQFLFEYFSETQRNKGNFPGRFSGRQFSNSRSEMNVSTLELGDSALYLCASSLRGDNEKLFFGSGTQLSVL.

This clonotype showed up just a few times. The chain couples TRBV2 to TRBJ1-2; D not resolved. The CDR3 runs 13 residues. Germline CDR1 is SNHLY and CDR2 is FYNNEI. Trimming shortened V by 7 bases and J by 2 bases, and 11 bases separated the two germline ends. CDR3 bases: TGTGCCAGCAACATCATCAAGAACTATGGCTACACCTTC. As protein: CASNIIKNYGYTF. Filled out from reference TRBV2 and TRBJ1-2, the complete variable domain reads EPEVTQTPSHQVTQMGQEVILRCVPISNHLYFYWYRQILGQKVEFLVSFYNNEISEKSEIFDDQFSVERPDGSNFTLKIRSTKLEDSAMYFCASNIIKNYGYTFGSGTRLTVV.

The rearrangement uses TRBV7-9 and TRBJ2-3; 7 positions match TRBD2. CDR3 size: 18 residues. Germline V gene sequence: CDR1 SEHNR, CDR2 FQNEAQ (reference sequence). After removal of 2 bases from V and 2 bases from J, the junction contained 13 bases not matched to a gene. The CDR3 region is CASSLFGWSAGVTDTQYF. The CDR3 region has the DNA TGTGCCAGCAGCTTATTCGGGTGGAGTGCGGGGGTCACAGATACGCAGTATTTT.

The V call is TRBV6-1, the J call TRBJ1-2; D is undetermined. V shed 3 bases and J shed 11 bases, with 19 bases lying between them. The CDR3 length is 14 residues. The germline V gene has CDR1 MNHNS and CDR2 SASEGT. The CDR3 DNA is TGTGCCAGCAGTGACCCCCAGCTGGGAAAAGGTTACACCTTC. Its protein is CASSDPQLGKGYTF.

The V call is TRBV20-1, the J call TRBJ2-5; 9 bases match TRBD1. The CDR3 runs to 15 residues. CDR1 and CDR2 (germline): DFQATT, SNEGSKA (reference sequence). The junction had 9 bases not matched to a gene; V was cut back by 3 bases and J by 4 bases. The CDR3 DNA follows: TGCAGTGCTAGGTCGGCTGGGACAGGGCGAGAGACCCAGTACTTC. This sequence encodes CSARSAGTGRETQYF.

This clonotype was counted between two and nine times. The genes are TRBV18 and TRBJ1-1; D gene ambiguous. Germline V gene lookup returns CDR1 KGHSH and CDR2 LQKENI. The CDR3 extends over 14 amino acids. V was pared by 2 bases and J by 0 bases, with 7 bases between. This chain's CDR3 is CASSPGMMNTEAFF. The DNA of the CDR3 is TGTGCCAGCTCACCAGGGATGATGAACACTGAAGCTTTCTTT.

The chain combines TRBV6-5 with TRBJ1-2; D not certain. The germline CDR1 and CDR2 sequences are MNHEY and SVGAGI. CDR3 size: 15 residues. Trimming stripped 2 bases from V and 4 bases from J, with 14 bases between. CDR3 sequence: CASSYRPWRGYGYTF. In DNA, the CDR3 is TGTGCCAGCAGTTACAGGCCTTGGCGTGGCTATGGCTACACCTTC.

This clonotype was detected only a few times. The chain recombines TRBV20-1 with TRBJ1-1; D is ambiguous. This CDR3 has 14 residues. V lost 2 bases and J 0 bases, leaving 10 bases between the germline ends. The V gene's germline CDR1 is DFQATT and CDR2 SNEGSKA (reference sequence). The CDR3 bases are TGCAGTGCTAGATTGTCGGGCTTGAACACTGAAGCTTTCTTT. Translated: CSARLSGLNTEAFF.

This clonotype was seen a few times. The rearrangement uses TRBV4-3 and TRBJ1-2; 9 positions match TRBD1. Germline CDR1 LGHNA, CDR2 YSLEER. V was pared by 0 bases and J by 6 bases, with 17 bases of the junction left unmatched. This CDR3 has 19 residues. CDR3 loop: CASSQDFSGTGYLAHGYTF. For the CDR3, the DNA is TGCGCCAGCAGCCAAGATTTTTCTGGGACAGGGTATTTAGCCCATGGCTACACCTTC.

This clonotype came up a few times. The chain couples TRBV30 to TRBJ1-1; D may be TRBD1 (5 bases). The CDR3 is made up of 11 amino acids. CDR1 and CDR2 (germline): GTSNPN, SVGIG (reference sequence). The germline V and J ends were trimmed by 5 bases and 14 bases, with 18 bases remaining between them. The DNA of the CDR3 is TGTGCCTGGGGAGTCGTCGGGACCCCGTTCTTT. This encodes CAWGVVGTPFF.

The chain links TRBV7-9 to TRBJ2-3; D is perhaps TRBD1 (6 bases). V lost 4 bases and J 2 bases, leaving 13 bases between the germline ends. Germline assignment: CDR1 SEHNR and CDR2 FQNEAQ (reference sequence). This CDR3 contains 15 residues. CDR3 amino acids: CASSSRQVDTDTQYF. The CDR3 DNA reads as TGTGCCAGCAGCTCGCGACAGGTGGACACAGATACGCAGTATTTT.

This clonotype was recorded many times. The chain uses TRBV11-2 and TRBJ1-2; TRBD1 matches at 10 bases. CDR1 and CDR2 from the germline V gene are SGHAT and FQNNGV. CDR3 length equals 16 residues. V trimming: 0 bases; J trimming: 4 bases; junction bases outside the gene matches: 5. For the CDR3, the DNA is TGTGCCAGCAGCTTAGATGGGGGGACAGGGGCCTATGGCTACACCTTC. This codes for CASSLDGGTGAYGYTF.

A few counts support this clonotype. The V call is TRBV18, the J call TRBJ2-5, with TRBD2 as a possible D gene (6 bases). The V gene's germline CDR1 is KGHSH and CDR2 LQKENI. V shed 3 bases and J shed 4 bases, with 15 bases lying between them. There are 15 residues in the CDR3. The chain's CDR3 is CASSPYPGLPETQYF. The CDR3, as DNA: TGTGCCAGCTCACCGTACCCGGGACTCCCAGAGACCCAGTACTTC.

This clonotype was recorded a few times. The rearrangement links TRBV4-1 to TRBJ2-3, with 9 bases fitting TRBD2. With V trimmed by 1 base and J by 8 bases, 10 bases remained unmatched. CDR3 length: 16 residues. Germline V gene data show CDR1 as MGHRA and CDR2 as YSYEKL. CDR3 nucleotide sequence: TGCGCCAGCAGCCAAGTAGGCGGGGGGGCCGGAGGTACGCAGTATTTT. It encodes CASSQVGGGAGGTQYF.

This clonotype was found a few times. This chain links TRBV10-3 with TRBJ1-6; possible D gene TRBD1, 6 bases. V was cut by 2 bases and J by 6 bases, with 11 bases left in between. The V gene's germline CDR1 is ENHRY and CDR2 SYGVKD. The CDR3 is made up of 15 amino acids. CDR3 region: CAISERTETNSPLHF. The CDR3, as DNA: TGTGCCATCAGTGAGCGGACAGAAACTAATTCACCCCTCCACTTT.

The CDR3 DNA reads TGCAGTGCTGTGACTGATCCGGGCTCCTACAATGAGCAGTTCTTC. As protein: CSAVTDPGSYNEQFF. The rearrangement uses TRBV20-1 and TRBJ2-1; no reliable D call. The CDR3 loop spans 15 amino acids. Per germline, CDR1 DFQATT and CDR2 SNEGSKA (reference sequence). The V end was cut by 5 bases, the J end by 0 bases, with 14 bases between.

The rearrangement uses TRBV4-1 and TRBJ1-5; D is unresolved. Trimming removed 0 bases at V and 7 bases at J, with 7 bases between. Germline assignment: CDR1 MGHRA and CDR2 YSYEKL. The CDR3 sequence is 13 residues long. CDR3 protein: CASSQEQWQPQHF. The CDR3 nucleotides are TGCGCCAGCAGCCAAGAACAGTGGCAGCCCCAGCATTTT.